This is a list of T cell receptor beta chains from one sample in a study of cytotoxic CD8 clonotypes in ibrutinib-treated CLL. This table comes from immunoSEQ multiplex PCR, and its TCRdb copy is limited to in-frame clones, with some not included. The data contain over 120,000 clones, roughly 83% of them singletons. The material was PBMCs, obtained after 12 months of ibrutinib treatment. The receptors originated from a human donor with chronic lymphocytic leukemia. Each CDR3 is given with its conserved first and last residue. The D gene is left open where the match is weak. Not all rows give a size; the values are once, few, many and, for expanded clones, a class.

j_call clone_size cdr3_length v_call d_call cdr3_nt cdr3_aa
TRBJ1-3 . 15 TRBV28 . TGTGCCAGCAGTACTGGTCGGGTTTTTGGAAACACCATATATTTT CASSTGRVFGNTIYF
TRBJ2-3 few 12 TRBV7-9 . TGTGCCAGCACCCAGGGCACAGATACGCAGTATTTT CASTQGTDTQYF
TRBJ2-2 . 14 TRBV2 . TGTGCCAGCAGGGGGACACAAAACACCGGGGAGCTGTTTTTT CASRGTQNTGELFF
TRBJ1-5 once 17 TRBV21-1 . TGTGCCAGCAGCCCCGGGACACGGCGATATAGCAATCAGCCCCAGCATTTT CASSPGTRRYSNQPQHF
TRBJ2-7 . 11 TRBV7-8 . TGTGCCAGCAGCGTTAGCTACGAGCAGTACTTC CASSVSYEQYF
TRBJ2-2 . 15 TRBV7-3 TRBD2 TGTGCCAGCAGCTTGACTAGCGGGAACACCGGGGAGCTGTTTTTT CASSLTSGNTGELFF
TRBJ2-7 . 16 TRBV11-1 TRBD2 TGTGCCAGCAGCTCCGGACTAGCGTCGATCTCCTACGAGCAGTACTTC CASSSGLASISYEQYF
TRBJ1-3 . 14 TRBV15 . TGTGCCACCAGCAGTACGGGGACTGGAAACACCATATATTTT CATSSTGTGNTIYF
TRBJ2-1 . 17 TRBV11-2 . TGTGCCAGCAGCTTAACCCCGGGCGGGAAGAGATACAATGAGCAGTTCTTC CASSLTPGGKRYNEQFF
TRBJ1-1 few 13 TRBV14 . TGTGCCAGCAGCCAAGGCATGAACACTGAAGCTTTCTTT CASSQGMNTEAFF
TRBJ1-5 . 15 TRBV15 . TGTGCCACCAGCAATAGGCAGAATAGCAATCAGCCCCAGCATTTT CATSNRQNSNQPQHF
TRBJ1-1 . 14 TRBV7-9 TRBD1 TGTGCCAGCAGCCCTCGGACAGGGACGACTGAAGCTTTCTTT CASSPRTGTTEAFF
TRBJ2-7 . 15 TRBV27 TRBD2 TGTGCCAGCAGTCCGTTAGCGGGAGGGCCGAATGAGCAGTACTTC CASSPLAGGPNEQYF
TRBJ2-6 . 17 TRBV2 . TGTGCCAGCAGTGTCCGGGACGGGACCTCTGGGGCCAACGTCCTGACTTTC CASSVRDGTSGANVLTF
TRBJ2-1 . 15 TRBV30 TRBD2 TGTGCCTGGAATCATGTCGCGGGAGCCCAGAATGAGCAGTTCTTC CAWNHVAGAQNEQFF
TRBJ1-2 . 15 TRBV18 . TGTGCCAGCTCACTCGGACAGACCGCTAACTATGGCTACACCTTC CASSLGQTANYGYTF
TRBJ2-1 . 15 TRBV7-9 . TGTGCCAGCAGCTTAGGCCCAGCCAGCGACAATGAGCAGTTCTTC CASSLGPASDNEQFF
TRBJ1-1 . 14 TRBV2 . TGTGCCCCCAAGGAGGAACACATGAACACTGAAGCTTTCTTT CAPKEEHMNTEAFF
TRBJ2-4 . 14 TRBV29-1 . TGCAGCGTTAGGGGAAAGCTAGCCAAAAACATTCAGTACTTC CSVRGKLAKNIQYF
TRBJ1-3 few 16 TRBV4-3 . TGCGCCAGCAGCCAAGAAATAGGGAAATACGGAAACACCATATATTTT CASSQEIGKYGNTIYF
TRBJ2-4 . 16 TRBV5-8 TRBD2 TGTGCCAGCAGCCCCGGACTAGCGGAAGCCAAAAACATTCAGTACTTC CASSPGLAEAKNIQYF
TRBJ1-3 once 16 TRBV13 . TGTGCCAGCAGCTTGCGGAGGCCTCTCTCTGGAAACACCATATATTTT CASSLRRPLSGNTIYF
TRBJ2-1 . 14 TRBV5-1 . TGCGCCAGCAGCTTGGGACAGGTGGGGTATGAGCAGTTCTTC CASSLGQVGYEQFF